These 12 T cell receptor beta chains were all obtained from the same sample, sequenced in a study of PD-1 blockade in classical Hodgkin lymphoma. Assay: immunoSEQ multiplex PCR; the TCRdb copy retains only in-frame clones and omits some. The sample holds under 25,000 clones, just over 75% seen once. Every patient experienced relapse after autologous stem cell transplantation, and brentuximab vedotin exposure varied. Sample: peripheral blood mononuclear cells (PBMCs), taken before the second cycle of nivolumab. The receptors stem from a human donor with classical Hodgkin lymphoma.

By share, this clone ranks as medium-sized. This sequence joins TRBV5-1 and TRBJ1-5, with D possibly matching TRBD1 (6 bases). The V and J ends lost 1 base and 0 bases respectively, with 8 bases between them. This CDR3 has 15 residues. CDR1 SGHRS and CDR2 YFSETQ come from the germline V gene. CDR3 protein: CASSLIGGSNQPQHF. As DNA, the CDR3 is TGCGCCAGCAGCTTGATAGGGGGTAGCAATCAGCCCCAGCATTTT.

The chain employs TRBV15 and TRBJ2-7, with TRBD1 matching over 10 bases. CDR1 and CDR2 (germline): LNHNV, YYDKDF (reference sequence). Germline trimming cut 8 bases from V and 5 bases from J; bases unmatched to any gene: 6. CDR3 length: 13 amino acids. CDR3 nucleotides: TGTGCCACCGCCGGGACAGGGGACGACGAGCAGTACTTC. Translated, it gives CATAGTGDDEQYF.

This chain uses TRBV10-3 with TRBJ2-3; D is uncertain. Deletions cut 1 base from V and 8 bases from J, with 7 bases between. Germline V gene sequence: CDR1 ENHRY, CDR2 SYGVKD. The CDR3 totals 12 residues. The CDR3 sequence is CAISEFPGTQYF. The DNA for the CDR3 is TGTGCCATCAGTGAGTTTCCCGGTACGCAGTATTTT.

In its sample, this clone was seen a few times. This rearrangement joins TRBV6-1 to TRBJ2-2; perhaps D is TRBD1 or TRBD2 (5 bases each). This CDR3 has 14 amino acids. Per the germline V gene, CDR1 is MNHNS and CDR2 is SASEGT. Trimming cost V 6 bases and J 0 bases, with 8 bases left between them. CDR3 DNA sequence: TGTGCCAGCAGATGGGACCCGAACACCGGGGAGCTGTTTTTT. Its translation is CASRWDPNTGELFF.

This chain links TRBV9 with TRBJ2-1; D gene ambiguous. V was cut by 0 bases and J by 0 bases, with 10 bases left in between. The germline V gene has CDR1 SGDLS and CDR2 YYNGEE. This CDR3 has 16 residues. CDR3 sequence (DNA): TGTGCCAGCAGCGTAGATCCCAGCCGCTCCTACAATGAGCAGTTCTTC. Translated: CASSVDPSRSYNEQFF.

The chain recombines TRBV11-3 with TRBJ2-5; perhaps TRBD1 as D (5 bases). The V gene's germline CDR1 is SGHNT and CDR2 YENEEA. This CDR3 has 13 amino acids. The germline V and J ends were trimmed by 3 bases and 2 bases, with 7 bases remaining between them. The CDR3, as DNA: TGTGCCAGCAGCTTGGGGCTACAAGAGACCCAGTACTTC. Translating gives CASSLGLQETQYF.

The chain couples TRBV19 to TRBJ2-3; D is possibly TRBD1 (6 bases). CDR3 length: 14 residues. Trimming removed 5 bases from V and 3 bases from J, with 12 bases in between. Germline-derived CDR1 and CDR2 are LNHDA and SQIVND (reference sequence). CDR3 residues: CASSQGLRTDTQYF. In DNA, the CDR3 is TGTGCCAGTAGTCAGGGGTTGAGAACAGATACGCAGTATTTT.

The chain combines TRBV7-9 with TRBJ1-1, with TRBD1 as a possible D gene (6 bases). CDR1 and CDR2 from the germline V gene are SEHNR and FQNEAQ (reference sequence). CDR3 size: 15 residues. V lost 5 bases to trimming and J lost 7 bases, with 20 bases between them. The CDR3 spells CASSAYRDELSEAFF. CDR3 nucleotide sequence: TGTGCCAGCAGCGCTTACAGGGATGAATTGAGTGAAGCTTTCTTT.

This chain uses TRBV11-2 with TRBJ1-1; D gene uncertain. Germline V gives CDR1 SGHAT, CDR2 FQNNGV. V lost 0 bases, J lost 3 bases, and 5 bases lay in between. The CDR3 consists of 13 residues. CDR3 protein: CASSLERYTEAFF. In DNA, the CDR3 is TGTGCCAGCAGCTTAGAGCGGTACACTGAAGCTTTCTTT.

The chain combines TRBV2 with TRBJ2-3, with D unclear. V was cut by 5 bases and J by 3 bases, with 15 bases left in between. Germline-derived CDR1 and CDR2 are SNHLY and FYNNEI. The CDR3 has 15 residues. The CDR3 region is CASSHGGIGTDTQYF. The CDR3 DNA is TGTGCCAGCAGTCACGGTGGAATTGGAACAGATACGCAGTATTTT.

The gene calls are TRBV6-5 and TRBJ2-7, with D perhaps TRBD1 or TRBD2 (5 bases each). Germline V gene data show CDR1 as MNHEY and CDR2 as SVGAGI. The CDR3 length is 13 residues. The germline V and J ends were trimmed by 7 bases and 5 bases, with 15 bases remaining between them. The CDR3 sequence: CASTRFGGDEQYF. The CDR3, as DNA: TGTGCCAGCACCCGTTTTGGGGGAGACGAGCAGTACTTC.

The V gene is TRBV7-9, the J gene TRBJ2-2; D may correspond to TRBD1 or TRBD2 (7 bases each). The germline CDR1 and CDR2 sequences are SEHNR and FQNEAQ (reference sequence). Trimming cost V 4 bases and J 7 bases, with 28 bases left between them. This CDR3 comprises 19 residues. The CDR3 region is CASSSMVGGGAFFGGELFF. The DNA of the CDR3 is TGTGCCAGCAGCTCCATGGTGGGAGGGGGCGCTTTTTTTGGCGGGGAGCTGTTTTTT. Drawing the rest from reference TRBV7-9 and TRBJ2-2, the complete variable domain is DTGVSQNPRHKITKRGQNVTFRCDPISEHNRLYWYRQTLGQGPEFLTYFQNEAQLEKSRLLSDRFSAERPKGSFSTLEIQRTEQGDSAMYLCASSSMVGGGAFFGGELFFGEGSRLTVL.